This T cell receptor (beta chain) came from a study of blood T cells in healthy people across ages. Study results and caveats: Getting older went along with TCR beta diversity per million T cells dropping roughly linearly.

Trimming removed 1 base at V and 7 bases at J, with 8 bases between. The CDR3 has 13 residues. Germline V lookup: CDR1 SSHAT, CDR2 FNYEAQ (reference sequence). For the second PCR, which ran for about 7 to 11 cycles, a sample-barcoded 5' primer and a J-beta primer mix were used. MiXCR, run by TCRdb on the 5' RACE reads, gives a single entry per CDR3 protein. The sample contains around 940,000 distinct CDR3 sequences, roughly half of which appear only once. Each sample gave at least 6 million isolated PBMCs. Comments on this clonotype: The antigen remains undetermined.

The clonotype originates from a woman aged 55-69 years in good health. Material for sequencing was blood. The V and J genes are TRBV7-7 and TRBJ1-5; a possible D gene is TRBD1 (5 bases). CDR3 loop: CASSLDRSQPQHF. DNA of the CDR3: TGTGCCAGCAGCTTAGACAGGAGCCAGCCCCAGCATTTT.